The next 25 T cell receptor beta chains were all read from a single sample in a study of blood T cell repertoires in COVID-19. The table came from immunoSEQ multiplex PCR; TCRdb's copy has only in-frame clones and leaves some out. The data hold about 120,000 clones, with around 79% observed a single time. The sequenced sample consisted of peripheral blood. The source is a man between 65 and 85 years old with acute or convalescent COVID-19.

V is TRBV12-3 or TRBV12-4 and J is TRBJ2-2; TRBD1 matches 9 bases. V lost 7 bases, J lost 6 bases, and 3 bases stayed unmatched. The CDR3 length is 13 residues. CDR3 region: CASNRQGAGELFF. In nucleotides, the CDR3 is TGTGCCAGCAACCGACAGGGGGCCGGGGAGCTGTTTTTT.

This chain links TRBV7-2 with TRBJ2-1; 10 bases match TRBD2. CDR1 is SGHTA and CDR2 is FQGNSA in the germline V gene. CDR3 size: 16 residues. Unmatched junction bases numbered 7, after V lost 4 bases and J lost 4 bases. The CDR3 is CASSSYGTSEYNEQFF. The CDR3 nucleotides read TGTGCCAGCAGCTCCTACGGGACTAGCGAGTACAATGAGCAGTTCTTC.

J is TRBJ1-2 and V is TRBV7-2; 10 nucleotides match TRBD1. Germline V CDR1 and CDR2: SGHTA, FQGNSA. V lost 5 bases to trimming and J lost 7 bases; unmatched junction nucleotides: 10. The CDR3 runs 15 residues. CDR3 region: CASSSRDRGKGGYTF. CDR3 coding DNA: TGTGCCAGCAGCAGCCGGGACAGGGGAAAGGGTGGCTACACCTTC.

This chain uses TRBV4-3 with TRBJ2-5; 9 bases are a match to TRBD2. V lost 0 bases, J lost 4 bases, and 6 bases stayed unmatched. The CDR3 sequence is 16 residues long. The germline CDR1 and CDR2 sequences are LGHNA and YSLEER. The chain's CDR3 is CASSQDEAGGLETQYF. The DNA of the CDR3 is TGCGCCAGCAGCCAAGATGAAGCGGGGGGCCTAGAGACCCAGTACTTC.

CDR3 nucleotide sequence: TGTGCCTGGACCCGACACATCTATGGCTACACCTTC. Translated: CAWTRHIYGYTF. The rearrangement links TRBV30 to TRBJ1-2, with unresolved D. CDR3 length: 12 amino acids. The V gene's germline CDR1 is GTSNPN and CDR2 SVGIG (reference sequence). Trimming pared 4 bases from V and 4 bases from J, leaving 10 bases between.

This clone was recorded a few times. The chain links TRBV10-3 to TRBJ2-3; D gene ambiguous. The CDR3 runs to 14 residues. Germline assignment: CDR1 ENHRY and CDR2 SYGVKD. Trimming removed 7 bases from V and 4 bases from J, with 15 bases in between. The CDR3 nucleotides are TGTGCCATCAAATCGAGGTCGTTCGCAGATACGCAGTATTTT. Translation: CAIKSRSFADTQYF.

V usage is TRBV6-1 and J usage is TRBJ2-1; 8 bases match TRBD2. The CDR3 contains 16 residues. Losses at the gene ends were 1 base for V and 2 bases for J; bases not matched to a gene: 4. CDR1 is MNHNS and CDR2 is SASEGT in the germline V gene. The CDR3 sequence: CASSEVDGGAYNEQFF. CDR3 nucleotides: TGTGCCAGCAGTGAAGTTGACGGGGGGGCCTACAATGAGCAGTTCTTC.

The chain recombines TRBV2 with TRBJ2-7, with 11 bases matching TRBD1. After removal of 6 bases from V and 3 bases from J, the junction contained 4 bases not matched to a gene. CDR1 and CDR2 (germline): SNHLY, FYNNEI. The CDR3 extends over 14 amino acids. In nucleotides, the CDR3 is TGTGCCAGCAGCACCGGGACAGGGGGCTACGAGCAGTACTTC. Protein product: CASSTGTGGYEQYF. Together with reference TRBV2 and TRBJ2-7, the CDR3 gives the full variable domain: EPEVTQTPSHQVTQMGQEVILRCVPISNHLYFYWYRQILGQKVEFLVSFYNNEISEKSEIFDDQFSVERPDGSNFTLKIRSTKLEDSAMYFCASSTGTGGYEQYFGPGTRLTVT.

The chain couples TRBV6-2 or TRBV6-3 to TRBJ1-5; D is possibly TRBD1 (5 bases). The length of the CDR3 is 15 residues. V dropped 5 bases and J dropped 5 bases, with 16 bases sitting between them. From germline, CDR1 is MNHEY and CDR2 SVGEGT. The CDR3: CASSLSAGGYQPQHF. The CDR3 DNA sequence: TGTGCCAGCAGTCTAAGCGCCGGGGGGTATCAGCCCCAGCATTTT.

The V and J genes are TRBV12-3 or TRBV12-4 and TRBJ2-5, with 7 bases lining up with TRBD2. The CDR3 spans 13 residues. V was pared by 2 bases and J by 4 bases, with 1 base of the junction left unmatched. The CDR3 coding sequence is TGTGCCAGCAGTTTAAGCGGGGTAGAGACCCAGTACTTC. This codes for CASSLSGVETQYF.

This clone has a single count. The chain employs TRBV5-1 and TRBJ2-7; TRBD2 aligns across 11 bases. CDR1 SGHRS and CDR2 YFSETQ come from the germline V gene. V lost 1 base and J lost 0; bases outside the gene matches: 6. The CDR3 covers 17 residues. The CDR3 region is CASSLRTSGYSSYEQYF. The CDR3 DNA sequence: TGCGCCAGCAGCTTGAGGACTAGCGGGTACAGCTCCTACGAGCAGTACTTC.

The chain carries TRBV15 and TRBJ1-2, with D possibly matching TRBD1 (6 bases). This CDR3 spans 16 amino acids. Germline loops: CDR1 LNHNV, CDR2 YYDKDF (reference sequence). V was clipped by 0 bases and J by 3 bases, with 14 bases between them. This CDR3 is CATSREDRGEYYGYTF. The CDR3 coding sequence is TGTGCCACCAGCAGAGAGGACAGAGGCGAATACTATGGCTACACCTTC.

This chain links TRBV29-1 with TRBJ1-5; TRBD1 matches 8 bases. In germline, CDR1 is SQVTM, CDR2 ANQGSEA. The CDR3 length is 13 residues. Germline trimming cut 3 bases from V and 10 bases from J; bases unmatched to any gene: 8. CDR3 region: CSVDLTGDGPQHF. In DNA form, the CDR3 reads TGCAGCGTTGATTTGACAGGGGACGGACCCCAGCATTTT.

The chain recombines TRBV7-6 with TRBJ2-2, with 10 bases matching TRBD1. Looked up from germline, CDR1 is SGHVS and CDR2 is FNYEAQ. This CDR3 region has 16 residues. The J segment lost 2 bases and the V segment lost 5 bases, leaving 5 bases of the junction unmatched. DNA of the CDR3: TGTGCCAGCAGCCCCCGGACAGGGGGTAACACCGGGGAGCTGTTTTTT. Its protein product is CASSPRTGGNTGELFF. Full variable domain (outside the CDR3, taken from reference TRBV7-6 and TRBJ2-2): GAGVSQSPRYKVTKRGQDVALRCDPISGHVSLYWYRQALGQGPEFLTYFNYEAQQDKSGLPNDRFSAERPEGSISTLTIQRTEQRDSAMYRCASSPRTGGNTGELFFGEGSRLTVL.

This sequence joins TRBV11-2 and TRBJ1-2; 7 bases line up with TRBD1. The germline CDR1 and CDR2 sequences are SGHAT and FQNNGV. The CDR3 spans 14 residues. Trimming removed 2 bases from V and 6 bases from J; junction bases left unmatched: 6. The CDR3 DNA sequence: TGTGCCAGCAGCTTACACAGGGGAGAGAATGGCTACACCTTC. Residues: CASSLHRGENGYTF.

The sample holds a few counts of this clone. V is TRBV3-1 (or the pseudogene TRBV3-2) and J is TRBJ2-5; TRBD1 matches 12 bases. Germline V gives CDR1 LGHDT, CDR2 YNNKEL (reference sequence). The CDR3 loop spans 16 amino acids. J was trimmed by 5 bases and V by 1 base; bases with no gene match: 5. Written as DNA, the CDR3 is TGTGCCAGCAGCCAAGCGAGGGACAGGGGGCGGGAGACCCAGTACTTC. Amino acid sequence: CASSQARDRGRETQYF.

The chain has TRBV10-3 and TRBJ1-1; 7 positions match TRBD1. In germline, CDR1 is ENHRY, CDR2 SYGVKD. After removal of 7 bases from V and 7 bases from J, the junction contained 12 bases not matched to a gene. The CDR3 extends over 14 amino acids. CDR3 coding DNA: TGTGCCATCAAACGGGACAGATCCGTTCTTGAAGCTTTCTTT. Protein product: CAIKRDRSVLEAFF.

The chain joins TRBV7-9 to TRBJ2-7; 7 bases align to TRBD1. Germline CDR1 reads SEHNR; CDR2 reads FQNEAQ (reference sequence). J gave up 2 bases and V 5 bases, and 9 bases lay outside the gene matches. The CDR3 runs to 15 residues. DNA for the CDR3: TGTGCCAGCAGCCACGGACAGGCCGGCACCTACGAGCAGTACTTC. Translation gives CASSHGQAGTYEQYF.

The V and J genes are TRBV15 and TRBJ1-6; D might be TRBD1 (6 bases). Trimming stripped 4 bases from V and 9 bases from J, with 13 bases between. CDR3 size: 14 residues. Germline loops: CDR1 LNHNV, CDR2 YYDKDF (reference sequence). CDR3 DNA sequence: TGTGCCACCAGCAACACAGGGCAGGGTTCACCCCTCCACTTT. Its translation is CATSNTGQGSPLHF. Using reference TRBV15 and TRBJ1-6 for the parts outside the CDR3, the full variable domain is DAMVIQNPRYQVTQFGKPVTLSCSQTLNHNVMYWYQQKSSQAPKLLFHYYDKDFNNEADTPDNFQSRRPNTSFCFLDIRSPGLGDTAMYLCATSNTGQGSPLHFGNGTRLTVT.

The genes are TRBV7-3 and TRBJ1-6; D is unresolved. The CDR3 runs 14 residues. The V and J ends lost 3 bases and 9 bases respectively, with 12 bases between them. Germline V lookup: CDR1 SGHTA, CDR2 FQGTGA. Written as DNA, the CDR3 is TGTGCCAGCAGCTTCGGACCCCGGGGTTCACCCCTCCACTTT. Translation: CASSFGPRGSPLHF.

This chain uses TRBV18 with TRBJ1-1, with D unclear. The CDR3 is made up of 15 amino acids. Trimming stripped 3 bases from V and 1 base from J, with 12 bases between. Germline CDR1 reads KGHSH; CDR2 reads LQKENI. The CDR3 sequence is CASSPLDGENTEAFF. The CDR3 DNA reads TGTGCCAGCTCACCCCTGGACGGGGAGAACACTGAAGCTTTCTTT.

This clone appeared once. The chain couples TRBV2 to TRBJ2-2; TRBD2 matches at 9 bases. The CDR3 consists of 17 residues. V shed 3 bases and J 11 bases; nucleotides not matched to a gene: 16. CDR1 and CDR2 from the germline V gene are SNHLY and FYNNEI. The CDR3 DNA is TGTGCCAGCAGTGACAGTCCAATCAGAGCGGGGGGTTCTGAGCTGTTTTTT. Protein sequence: CASSDSPIRAGGSELFF.

This clone has a single count. V usage is TRBV28 and J usage is TRBJ1-5; no definite D call. Germline loops: CDR1 MDHEN, CDR2 SYDVKM. The CDR3 loop spans 13 amino acids. Trimming removed 7 bases at V and 2 bases at J, with 9 bases between. This CDR3 is CASTAIRNQPQHF. CDR3 DNA: TGTGCCAGCACCGCGATTCGCAATCAGCCCCAGCATTTT.

The V call is TRBV3-1 (or the pseudogene TRBV3-2), the J call TRBJ2-5, with 10 positions matching TRBD1. The germline V gene encodes CDR1 LGHDT and CDR2 YNNKEL (reference sequence). CDR3 length: 15 amino acids. V dropped 1 base and J dropped 2; count of bases not matched to a gene: 1. The CDR3 bases are TGTGCCAGCAGCCAAGGGACAGGGGGGCAAGAGACCCAGTACTTC. This sequence encodes CASSQGTGGQETQYF.

The gene calls are TRBV6-2 or TRBV6-3 and TRBJ1-2, with D hard to call. CDR3 length: 13 amino acids. The V end lost 6 bases, the J end lost 5 bases, and 13 bases lay between the germline ends. Germline assignment: CDR1 MNHEY and CDR2 SVGEGT. The CDR3 region is CASSLDGVYGYTF. DNA for the CDR3: TGTGCCAGCAGCCTGGATGGAGTTTATGGCTACACCTTC.